This T cell receptor beta chain was recorded in a study of CD8+CD57+ T cells in acquired aplastic anemia. About the research overall: Sorting CD4+ and CD8+ cells gave DNA averaging approximately 3 ug.

In this sample, this clonotype turned up many times. Its antigen is still unknown. V trimming: 4 bases; J trimming: 0 bases; junction bases outside the gene matches: 3. Germline-derived CDR1 and CDR2 are SGHDT and YYEEEE. The CDR3 covers 14 residues. According to the study, genomic DNA was the template for TCR beta VDJ and CDR3 profiling. TCRdb ran MiXCR on the reads and lists one entry per CDR3 protein. The data show about 270,000 distinct CDR3 sequences, 56% seen once. Study-level points and caveats: Between patients and controls, approximately 29 CD8+ CDR3 sequences were found in common.

V gene TRBV5-6 combines with J gene TRBJ2-7, with TRBD1 matching 8 bases. The material sequenced was sorted CD4+, CD8+, or CD8+CD57+ T cells (not recorded which) from PBMCs. This receptor was identified in a human donor with severe aplastic anemia or a healthy control (not recorded which). The chain's CDR3 is CASSTTGGSYEQYF. CDR3 bases: TGTGCCAGCAGCACCACAGGGGGCTCCTACGAGCAGTACTTC. The full variable domain, rest sourced from reference TRBV5-6 and TRBJ2-7, is DAGVTQSPTHLIKTRGQQVTLRCSPKSGHDTVSWYQQALGQGPQFIFQYYEEEERQRGNFPDRFSGHQFPNYSSELNVNALLLGDSALYLCASSTTGGSYEQYFGPGTRLTVT.